A single sample is the source of the 10 T cell receptor beta chains below, sequenced in a study of T cell responses to AZD1222 COVID-19 vaccine. TCRdb keeps only in-frame clones here, not all; method: immunoSEQ multiplex PCR. The sample includes about 85,000 clones, 90% of them seen just once. The material was peripheral blood, obtained on day 0 of AZD1222 vaccination. The receptors originated from an adult in good health.

The chain employs TRBV3-1 (or the pseudogene TRBV3-2) and TRBJ2-1; D is unresolved. The V gene lost 1 base and the J gene lost 10 bases, with 8 bases spanning the gap. The germline CDR1 and CDR2 sequences are LGHDT and YNNKEL (reference sequence). This CDR3 is built from 12 residues. This chain's CDR3 is CASSQVWREQFF. CDR3 in DNA: TGTGCCAGCAGCCAAGTATGGAGAGAGCAGTTCTTC.

A single count supports this clone. The CDR3 DNA sequence: TGTGCCAGCAGTGAAGGCCGGACAGGCCGCTCACCCCTCCACTTT. Translation: CASSEGRTGRSPLHF. The chain combines TRBV6-1 with TRBJ1-6; 7 bases fit TRBD1. The CDR3 covers 15 residues. Germline lookup yields CDR1 MNHNS and CDR2 SASEGT. Germline trimming cut 1 base from V and 10 bases from J; bases unmatched to any gene: 7.

This clone appeared a single time. CDR3 protein: CASSQGGSANTQYF. DNA for the CDR3: TGTGCCAGCAGCCAAGGCGGGAGCGCAAATACGCAGTATTTT. V and J are TRBV4-2 and TRBJ2-3; 7 bases are shared with TRBD2. V was clipped by 1 base and J by 7 bases; unmatched bases: 5. This CDR3 is built from 14 residues. Germline-derived CDR1 and CDR2 are LGHNA and YNFKEQ.

The V gene is TRBV12-2, the J gene TRBJ2-7; the table's D call TRBD1 went unverified against the DNA. TRBV12-2 constitutes a pseudogene. The CDR3 is 15 residues long. CDR3 DNA: TGTGCAAGTCGCTTAGTCCCCCAGGGGCCCTACGAGCAGTACTTC. Encoded protein: CASRLVPQGPYEQYF.

The genes are TRBV5-1 and TRBJ1-4, with TRBD1 matching over 7 bases. Germline V gene sequence: CDR1 SGHRS, CDR2 YFSETQ. V trimming: 1 base; J trimming: 12 bases; junction bases outside the gene matches: 9. The CDR3 has 14 amino acids. The CDR3 here is CASSLTPDRVELFF. For the CDR3, the DNA is TGCGCCAGCAGCTTGACCCCCGACAGGGTGGAACTGTTTTTT.

This clone was recorded only once. The chain carries TRBV10-1 and TRBJ1-1; D call uncertain. Trimming shortened V by 3 bases and J by 7 bases, and 18 bases separated the two germline ends. There are 15 residues in the CDR3. Germline V gene data show CDR1 as WNHNN and CDR2 as SYGVQD (reference sequence). CDR3 amino acids: CASSDGATDRGEAFF. In nucleotides, the CDR3 is TGCGCCAGCAGTGACGGAGCCACAGACCGCGGTGAAGCTTTCTTT.

The V and J genes are TRBV5-6 and TRBJ1-3; unclear D gene. From germline, CDR1 is SGHDT and CDR2 YYEEEE. Trimming left V 0 bases short and J 0 bases short, with 13 bases between. The CDR3 is 17 residues long. The CDR3 sequence: CASSLESGSLSGNTIYF. CDR3 nucleotides: TGTGCCAGCAGCTTGGAGTCAGGTTCCCTCTCTGGAAACACCATATATTTT.

The chain links TRBV9 to TRBJ1-3; D is possibly TRBD1 (6 bases). Germline CDR1 is SGDLS and CDR2 is YYNGEE. Trimming took off 3 bases at V and 4 bases at J, with 14 bases between the two ends. This CDR3 has 15 residues. The CDR3 coding sequence is TGTGCCAGCAGCGAAACAGGGTATGGGGGAAACACCATATATTTT. This encodes CASSETGYGGNTIYF.

V and J are TRBV14 and TRBJ2-7, with a tentative D call TRBD1 (6 bases). The length of the CDR3 is 15 residues. CDR1 is SGHDN, CDR2 FVKESK, per germline. The ends were cut back, 2 bases at V and 1 base at J, with 12 bases in the middle. CDR3 protein: CASSQSGVVSYEQYF. The CDR3 DNA sequence: TGTGCCAGCAGCCAATCAGGGGTTGTGTCCTACGAGCAGTACTTC.

The chain carries TRBV19 and TRBJ2-1, with 12 bases identical to TRBD2. Germline loops: CDR1 LNHDA, CDR2 SQIVND (reference sequence). The CDR3 is made up of 15 amino acids. Trimming removed 6 bases from V and 9 bases from J; junction bases left unmatched: 9. The DNA of the CDR3 is TGTGCCAGTAGCCCGGGACTAGCGGGTCAACCTGAGCAGTTCTTC. Its translation: CASSPGLAGQPEQFF. Looking up the rest from reference TRBV19 and TRBJ2-1 gives the full variable domain: DGGITQSPKYLFRKEGQNVTLSCEQNLNHDAMYWYRQDPGQGLRLIYYSQIVNDFQKGDIAEGYSVSREKKESFPLTVTSAQKNPTAFYLCASSPGLAGQPEQFFGPGTRLTVL.